This T cell receptor (beta chain) comes out of a study of response to subunit inactivated influenza vaccine. TCRdb redid the calling of the RT-PCR reads with MiXCR, one entry per CDR3 protein. The sample gives over 750,000 distinct CDR3 sequences, approximately 22% of which show up once; roughly a tenth is in the top ten. Findings and caveats of the study: Few additional T cells are recruited per seasonal influenza vaccination, authors suggested.

The CDR3 sequence is 15 residues long. Trimming left V 4 bases short and J 3 bases short, with 16 bases between. CDR1 DFQATT and CDR2 SNEGSKA come from the germline V gene (reference sequence). This clonotype showed up just a few times. Its specificity is not known. This sequence was found in a man aged 50 to 59 who received an inactivated influenza vaccine. The rearrangement joins TRBV20-1 to TRBJ2-1; D is undetermined. Here the sequenced sample was PBMCs from blood, taken 4 to 6 days after vaccination. The CDR3 bases are TGCAGTGCTAAGGACGGCAGCGAAAGCTACAATGAGCAGTTCTTC. Translated: CSAKDGSESYNEQFF.